The clone carrying this T cell receptor (beta chain) was detected a few times. Its antigen is as yet unknown. Expressed TCRB transcripts were sequenced because the entire RNA isolate underwent reverse transcription. Sequenced by immunoSEQ multiplex PCR; TCRdb stores in-frame clones only, minus some. The sample records more than 150,000 clones, about 13% being singletons. The sample comes from a study of beta chain features in type 1 diabetes. Study observations and caveats: VDJ junctions in type 1 diabetes patients carried more deletions and fewer insertions.

Sorting of CD4+ naive, central memory, regulatory and stem cell-like memory cells was performed via CD45RO/CCR7/CD25/CD127/CD95/CD27. Sorting produced populations that all topped 95% purity. The CDR3 has 15 residues. Per germline, CDR1 SGHTA and CDR2 FQGNSA. The ends lost 4 bases at V and 4 bases at J; junction bases unmatched: 7. The TCR originated in a woman aged 18-35 years in good health. The specimen sequenced was central memory CD4+ T cells from blood. This rearrangement joins TRBV7-2 to TRBJ2-3; 8 bases align to TRBD1. CDR3 bases: TGTGCCAGCAGCTACGGACAGGGTGGAGCAGATACGCAGTATTTT. This translates into CASSYGQGGADTQYF.